The 7 T cell receptor beta chains listed next were all sequenced from one sample in a study of blood T cells in healthy people across ages. Through a sample-barcoded 5' primer and a J-beta primer mix, a second PCR was run for roughly 6 to 11 cycles. MiXCR, applied by TCRdb to the 5' RACE reads, yields one record per CDR3 protein. This table holds 800,000 to 950,000 distinct CDR3 sequences, roughly 28% found once. The same specimen was also included in a second study, on T cells of mothers and their children.

The sample taken for sequencing was blood. These receptors were obtained from a woman aged 40 to 50 in good health.

The chain uses TRBV20-1 and TRBJ2-5; D is perhaps TRBD2 (6 bases). The J call is uncertain, as TRBJ2-7 better fits the DNA end. The CDR3 is 15 residues long. The V gene's germline CDR1 is DFQATT and CDR2 SNEGSKA (reference sequence). The CDR3 protein is CSARVGAGLTYEQYF. CDR3 sequence (DNA): TGCAGTGCTAGAGTCGGGGCGGGGCTCACCTACGAGCAGTACTTC.

In this sample, this clonotype turned up a few times. CDR3 sequence: CASSSRSPLRLQETQYF. CDR3 in DNA: TGTGCCAGCAGCTCCCGGAGTCCTCTAAGACTGCAAGAGACCCAGTACTTC. The chain combines TRBV11-2 with TRBJ2-5; no clear D gene. V lost 4 bases and J lost 2, with 20 bases in between. Germline loops: CDR1 SGHAT, CDR2 FQNNGV. The CDR3 runs 17 residues.

The sample holds many counts of this clonotype. The germline gene is not matched at one end of the junction; a read error may be the cause. The chain is built from TRBV12-3 or TRBV12-4 and TRBJ2-5; 9 bases line up with TRBD2. CDR3 length: 15 amino acids. This chain's CDR3 is CASSLTAGGQETQYF. The DNA of the CDR3 is TGCGCCAGCAGCTTGACAGCGGGGGGTCAAGAGACCCAGTACTTC.

The chain couples TRBV5-1 to TRBJ1-6; TRBD1 matches at 7 bases. The CDR3 consists of 16 residues. With 0 bases clipped from V and 10 bases from J, the junction kept 10 bases outside the gene matches. In germline, CDR1 is SGHRS, CDR2 YFSETQ. CDR3 protein: CASSLATTGMRSPLHF. The CDR3 nucleotides are TGCGCCAGCAGCTTGGCCACGACAGGGATGCGATCACCCCTCCACTTT.

This clonotype showed up just once. The chain has TRBV20-1 and TRBJ2-3, with D possibly matching TRBD1 (6 bases). Trimming took off 2 bases at V and 6 bases at J, with 12 bases between the two ends. The V gene's germline CDR1 is DFQATT and CDR2 SNEGSKA (reference sequence). The CDR3 runs to 13 residues. CDR3 DNA: TGCAGTGCTAGACTGACAGGCTTGGATACGCAGTATTTT. Amino acids: CSARLTGLDTQYF.

This clonotype was observed a few times. The chain uses TRBV7-9 and TRBJ2-1, with a tentative D call TRBD2 (6 bases). This CDR3 has 15 residues. CDR1 and CDR2 from the germline V gene are SEHNR and FQNEAQ (reference sequence). V was clipped by 6 bases and J by 3 bases, with 15 bases between them. The CDR3 DNA reads TGTGCCAGCAGTCCGACTAGAATAGACTACAATGAGCAGTTCTTC. Its translation is CASSPTRIDYNEQFF.

About this clonotype itself: A read error may produce the germline difference seen at one junction end. The CDR3 is CAGSVANTDTQYF. CDR3 nucleotide sequence: TGTGCCGGCAGCGTGGCTAACACAGATACGCAGTATTTT. The V and J genes are TRBV9 and TRBJ2-3; the D is unclear. The CDR3 loop spans 13 amino acids. The germline V gene encodes CDR1 SGDLS and CDR2 YYNGEE.